This paragraph covers one TCR beta chain sequence. Its antigen is not identified. PCR employed 60 Vbeta and 13 Jbeta primers. TCRdb keeps only in-frame clones here, not all; method: immunoSEQ multiplex PCR. This sample carries approximately 150,000 clones, with approximately 0.88% going to the ten biggest clones. The data were taken from a study of cytomegalovirus exposure and HLA in healthy donors. Study background: The Caucasian-associated ancestry cluster contained more than 75% of the approximately 430 genotyped donors. Study-wide results and limits: On later analysis, the bulk of CMV-associated TCR beta chains appeared to be HLA-restricted. A prior analysis recorded that most TCR beta V segments were productive about 87% or about 30% of the time.

The sequence derives from a male donor in good health and CMV-seronegative. Sequenced input: PBMCs.

Written as DNA, the CDR3 is TGCGCCAGCAACCCCAACGGACAGCGAGGGGTCGAGCAGTACTTC. Translating gives CASNPNGQRGVEQYF. V usage is TRBV5-1 and J usage is TRBJ2-7; TRBD1 might be the D (6 bases). This CDR3 spans 15 amino acids. Germline values: CDR1 SGHRS, CDR2 YFSETQ. The V end was cut by 6 bases, the J end by 6 bases, with 22 bases between.